A single sample is the source of the 32 T cell receptor beta chains below, sequenced in a study of blood T cells in healthy people across ages. Next came a second PCR, run for roughly 6 to 11 cycles, which used a sample-barcoded 5' primer along with a J-beta primer mix. TCRdb re-called the 5' RACE reads through MiXCR, storing one row per CDR3 protein. The data show some 1,500,000 distinct CDR3 sequences, 40% to 45% seen once. Sequenced: blood. Receptors were obtained from a woman aged 18-30 years in good health.

The chain employs TRBV15 and TRBJ1-5; the D gene is possibly TRBD1 (5 bases). V was cut by 0 bases and J by 0 bases, with 9 bases left in between. This CDR3 contains 16 residues. Germline values: CDR1 LNHNV, CDR2 YYDKDF (reference sequence). The DNA of the CDR3 is TGTGCCACCAGCAGAGAGGGACGGTATAGCAATCAGCCCCAGCATTTT. Encoded protein: CATSREGRYSNQPQHF. Based on the CDR3 plus reference TRBV15 and TRBJ1-5, the full variable domain is DAMVIQNPRYQVTQFGKPVTLSCSQTLNHNVMYWYQQKSSQAPKLLFHYYDKDFNNEADTPDNFQSRRPNTSFCFLDIRSPGLGDTAMYLCATSREGRYSNQPQHFGDGTRLSIL.

V is TRBV20-1 and J is TRBJ2-1; 10 bases fit TRBD2. V lost 5 bases and J lost 0; bases outside the gene matches: 16. The CDR3 runs 19 residues. Germline values: CDR1 DFQATT, CDR2 SNEGSKA (reference sequence). CDR3 in DNA: TGCAGTGCTTACGGGTGGGAGACTAGCGGGTCTACCTCCTACAATGAGCAGTTCTTC. Amino acid sequence: CSAYGWETSGSTSYNEQFF.

On this clonotype: A read error is possible here, since a much larger clone lies one base away. This sequence joins TRBV29-1 and TRBJ2-1; 8 positions agree with TRBD1. CDR1 is SQVTM, CDR2 ANQGSEA, per germline. The CDR3 has 14 residues. The CDR3: CSVDDRGSYNGQFF. The DNA for the CDR3 is TGCAGCGTTGATGACAGGGGATCCTACAATGGGCAGTTCTTC.

This clonotype has only a few counts. The CDR3 nucleotides are TGCGCCAGCAGCCAAGACCTGGAAAAACTGTTTTTT. Protein product: CASSQDLEKLFF. The rearrangement uses TRBV4-3 and TRBJ1-4; D is uncertain. The CDR3 covers 12 residues. V was clipped by 0 bases and J by 8 bases, with 4 bases between them. Per the germline V gene, CDR1 is LGHNA and CDR2 is YSLEER.

V usage is TRBV15 and J usage is TRBJ2-1; D is perhaps TRBD1 (6 bases). The CDR3 covers 15 residues. Trimming cost V 5 bases and J 5 bases, with 16 bases left between them. Looked up from germline, CDR1 is LNHNV and CDR2 is YYDKDF (reference sequence). As DNA, the CDR3 is TGTGCCACCAGCGCACAGGGATTCATCGACAATGAGCAGTTCTTC. Translated, it gives CATSAQGFIDNEQFF. Filled out from reference TRBV15 and TRBJ2-1, the complete variable domain reads DAMVIQNPRYQVTQFGKPVTLSCSQTLNHNVMYWYQQKSSQAPKLLFHYYDKDFNNEADTPDNFQSRRPNTSFCFLDIRSPGLGDTAMYLCATSAQGFIDNEQFFGPGTRLTVL.

In this sample, this clonotype turned up a few times. V usage is TRBV6-5 and J usage is TRBJ1-2, with D unresolved. Looked up from germline, CDR1 is MNHEY and CDR2 is SVGAGI. With 2 bases removed from V and 4 bases from J, the gap between germline ends came to 5 bases. This CDR3 region has 12 residues. CDR3 sequence reads: CASSYDRYGYTF. The CDR3 coding sequence is TGTGCCAGCAGTTACGACCGCTATGGCTACACCTTC.

The chain combines TRBV25-1 with TRBJ1-5, with 7 bases matching TRBD1. V shed 3 bases, J shed 3 bases, and the junction held 8 bases outside the gene matches. Germline V gene lookup returns CDR1 MGHDK and CDR2 SYGVNS. The CDR3 spans 16 residues. In DNA form, the CDR3 reads TGTGCCAGCAGTGACTCAGGGGGGAGAGACAATCAGCCCCAGCATTTT. This encodes CASSDSGGRDNQPQHF.

This clonotype came up once. The rearrangement joins TRBV5-6 to TRBJ1-5; 7 bases agree with TRBD1. Trimming removed 3 bases from V and 8 bases from J; junction bases left unmatched: 14. The CDR3 has 16 residues. The germline V gene has CDR1 SGHDT and CDR2 YYEEEE. This CDR3 reads CASSSMVGTEGKPQHF. The CDR3 region has the DNA TGTGCCAGCAGCTCCATGGTCGGGACAGAGGGTAAGCCCCAGCATTTT.

V and J are TRBV7-2 and TRBJ2-4; D gene unclear. Looked up from germline, CDR1 is SGHTA and CDR2 is FQGNSA. Trimming shortened V by 7 bases and J by 7 bases, and 8 bases separated the two germline ends. The CDR3 has 11 residues. CDR3 protein: CASTGGNIQYF. CDR3 DNA sequence: TGTGCCAGCACCGGTGGGAACATTCAGTACTTC.

The chain uses TRBV29-1 and TRBJ2-7; D may be TRBD1 (6 bases). The CDR3 is 14 residues long. Trimming cost V 4 bases and J 0 bases, with 13 bases left between them. The germline V gene encodes CDR1 SQVTM and CDR2 ANQGSEA. The CDR3 region is CSVGSDRSSYEQYF. CDR3 nucleotide sequence: TGCAGCGTTGGATCCGACAGGAGCTCCTACGAGCAGTACTTC.

This clonotype was observed at least ten times. The chain employs TRBV20-1 and TRBJ2-5, with 7 nucleotides matching TRBD1. The CDR3 spans 14 residues. CDR1 is DFQATT, CDR2 SNEGSKA, per germline (reference sequence). The junction had 6 bases not matched to a gene; V was cut back by 0 bases and J by 5 bases. CDR3 amino acids: CSARDRQGVETQYF. CDR3 sequence (DNA): TGCAGTGCTAGAGATCGACAGGGAGTGGAGACCCAGTACTTC.

This clonotype was observed a few times. J is TRBJ2-5 and V is TRBV27, with a weak D call TRBD1 (5 bases). The DNA end lines up better with TRBJ2-7; the J call may be wrong. The CDR3 has 16 residues. CDR1 and CDR2 (germline): MNHEY, SMNVEV (reference sequence). The CDR3 spells CASSLSGSGSLGEQYF. The CDR3 DNA sequence: TGTGCCAGCAGTTTATCTGGGTCAGGGTCCCTTGGCGAGCAGTACTTC.

A remark on this clonotype: A much larger clonotype is one base distant, so this may be a read error. The rearrangement links TRBV29-1 to TRBJ2-4, with D maybe TRBD2 (5 bases). Trimming removed 7 bases from V and 6 bases from J, with 16 bases in between. CDR1 and CDR2 from the germline V gene are SQVTM and ANQGSEA. CDR3 length: 13 amino acids. The CDR3 spells CSAKRPGGNIQYF. The CDR3, as DNA: TGCAGCGCGAAAAGACCAGGAGGAAACATTCAGTACTTC.

This clonotype was seen more than once but under ten times. The J gene is TRBJ2-7, the V gene TRBV7-2; no clear D gene. The CDR3 covers 13 residues. The germline V gene encodes CDR1 SGHTA and CDR2 FQGNSA. V shed 5 bases and J shed 4 bases, with 12 bases lying between them. The chain's CDR3 is CASSQSSIYEQYF. For the CDR3, the DNA is TGTGCCAGCAGCCAAAGCTCCATTTACGAGCAGTACTTC.

The rearrangement joins TRBV29-1 to TRBJ2-4; D gene ambiguous. CDR3 length: 13 residues. CDR1 is SQVTM and CDR2 is ANQGSEA in the germline V gene. The ends were cut back, 6 bases at V and 3 bases at J, with 12 bases in the middle. CDR3 protein: CSVRPWDKNIQYF. Here the CDR3 DNA reads TGCAGCGTCAGACCCTGGGACAAAAACATTCAGTACTTC.

This chain links TRBV7-2 with TRBJ2-5; D may correspond to TRBD1 or TRBD2 (5 bases each). The closer fit of TRBJ2-7 to the DNA end suggests the J call may be wrong. CDR3 length: 16 amino acids. Germline CDR1 SGHTA, CDR2 FQGNSA. The CDR3 DNA is TGTGCCAGCAGCCCGTTTCACCGGGACGCCAACTACGAGCAGTACTTC. It specifies CASSPFHRDANYEQYF.

The rearrangement links TRBV7-6 to TRBJ2-1; 7 bases line up with TRBD2. The assigned J gene may be wrong: the sequence end matches TRBJ2-7 better. Germline CDR1 and CDR2: SGHVS and FNYEAQ. This CDR3 comprises 17 residues. The CDR3 nucleotides are TGTGCCAGCAGCTCCCCGGGGGGAGAAAGCTCCTACAATGAGCAGTACTTC. It specifies CASSSPGGESSYNEQYF.

The CDR3 reads CASSAWEAGRTEQYF. In DNA form, the CDR3 reads TGTGCCAGCAGTGCCTGGGAAGCGGGAAGAACCGAGCAGTACTTC. This chain joins TRBV6-2 or TRBV6-3 and TRBJ2-7; TRBD2 agrees at 7 bases. Germline V lookup: CDR1 MNHEY, CDR2 SVGEGT. The CDR3 is 15 amino acids. Germline trimming cut 5 bases from V and 6 bases from J; bases unmatched to any gene: 13.

V gene TRBV5-6 combines with J gene TRBJ2-7; D perhaps matches TRBD2 (5 bases). Germline-derived CDR1 and CDR2 are SGHDT and YYEEEE. The CDR3 is made up of 14 amino acids. Trimming shortened V by 5 bases and J by 0 bases, and 12 bases separated the two germline ends. The CDR3 sequence is CASRIEGFSYEQYF. DNA of the CDR3: TGTGCCAGCAGGATTGAGGGATTCTCCTACGAGCAGTACTTC.

V and J are TRBV7-2 and TRBJ1-1; tentative D call: TRBD1 (5 bases). V was cut by 2 bases and J by 5 bases, with 15 bases left in between. The CDR3 is 15 amino acids. Germline CDR1 SGHTA, CDR2 FQGNSA. CDR3 in DNA: TGTGCCAGCAGCTTACAAGCGGGGGGAGTAACTGAAGCTTTCTTT. It yields the protein CASSLQAGGVTEAFF.

This clonotype turned up a few times. The V and J genes are TRBV20-1 and TRBJ1-5; TRBD1 might be the D (5 bases). V dropped 1 base and J dropped 6 bases, with 13 bases sitting between them. CDR3 length: 14 residues. The germline gives CDR1 DFQATT, CDR2 SNEGSKA (reference sequence). The CDR3 region is CSARVAGRSQPQHF. CDR3 nucleotides: TGCAGTGCTAGAGTCGCGGGGCGTAGTCAGCCCCAGCATTTT.

The gene calls are TRBV12-3 or TRBV12-4 and TRBJ1-1, with D possibly matching TRBD1 (5 bases). CDR3 size: 14 residues. V was shortened by 5 bases and J by 8 bases, with 18 bases between the two germline ends. The CDR3 loop is CASSLRATGGEAFF. DNA of the CDR3: TGTGCCAGCAGTCTTAGGGCGACCGGGGGGGAAGCTTTCTTT.

Only one count was recorded for this clonotype. In nucleotides, the CDR3 is TGTGCCAGCAGCGTATCCGGGGCGGAAGAGACCCAGTACTTC. Translating it yields CASSVSGAEETQYF. The chain employs TRBV9 and TRBJ2-4; D assignment may be TRBD1 or TRBD2 (5 bases each). The J call is in doubt because the DNA end fits TRBJ2-5 better. The CDR3 loop spans 14 amino acids. CDR1 is SGDLS and CDR2 is YYNGEE in the germline V gene.

V gene TRBV4-3 combines with J gene TRBJ2-7, with a possible D match to TRBD2 (5 bases). With 0 bases removed from V and 1 base from J, the gap between germline ends came to 19 bases. CDR3 length: 18 amino acids. The germline gives CDR1 LGHNA, CDR2 YSLEER. This chain's CDR3 is CASSQDVFGRGLSYEQYF. In nucleotides, the CDR3 is TGCGCCAGCAGCCAAGATGTTTTTGGTCGGGGTTTGTCCTACGAGCAGTACTTC.

This rearrangement joins TRBV20-1 to TRBJ2-7, with a weak D call TRBD1 (6 bases). The J call may be faulty, since TRBJ2-5 better matches the DNA end. There are 12 residues in the CDR3. CDR1 is DFQATT and CDR2 is SNEGSKA in the germline V gene (reference sequence). CDR3 in amino acids: CSAYDRLQTQYF. In DNA, the CDR3 is TGCAGTGCTTACGACAGGCTGCAGACCCAGTACTTC.

The chain carries TRBV20-1 and TRBJ2-1, with D perhaps TRBD1 or TRBD2 (6 bases each). The DNA matches TRBJ2-7 better at its end, which makes the J call doubtful. Germline V lookup: CDR1 DFQATT, CDR2 SNEGSKA (reference sequence). The CDR3 runs to 16 residues. The CDR3 loop reads CSAKLFGRGPYNEQYF. In DNA, the CDR3 is TGCAGTGCTAAGCTCTTCGGTCGGGGGCCCTACAATGAGCAGTACTTC.

This clonotype was detected a few times. The rearrangement uses TRBV27 and TRBJ2-1; D gene ambiguous. Germline V gene sequence: CDR1 MNHEY, CDR2 SMNVEV (reference sequence). CDR3 length equals 15 residues. Between the trimmed V and J ends, which lost 2 bases and 0 bases, there was a span of 8 bases. CDR3 bases: TGTGCCAGCAGTTTACAGGAGAGCTCCTACAATGAGCAGTTCTTC. This encodes CASSLQESSYNEQFF.

The V gene is TRBV7-9, the J gene TRBJ1-1; D call uncertain. The ends were cut back, 3 bases at V and 5 bases at J, with 10 bases in the middle. The CDR3 contains 13 residues. Germline assignment: CDR1 SEHNR and CDR2 FQNEAQ (reference sequence). DNA of the CDR3: TGTGCCAGCAGCTTGGCAACAAGTACTGAAGCTTTCTTT. It is translated as CASSLATSTEAFF.

Ten or more counts support this clonotype. The junction shows a germline mismatch at one end, possibly a read error. J is TRBJ2-3 and V is TRBV4-3; 14 bases line up with TRBD2. The germline V gene encodes CDR1 LGHNA and CDR2 YSLEER. This CDR3 has 16 residues. This CDR3 reads CASSQGLAGVTDTQYF. The CDR3, as DNA: TGTGCCAGCAGCCAGGGACTAGCGGGGGTCACAGATACGCAGTATTTT.

The chain employs TRBV12-5 and TRBJ1-2; D call uncertain. The CDR3 length is 14 residues. V gave up 3 bases and J gave up 4 bases, with 12 bases separating them. Germline V CDR1 and CDR2: LGHNT, FRNRAP. CDR3 sequence (DNA): TGTGCTAGTGGTTTCACCGGGAGAGGCTATGGCTACACCTTC. Amino acid sequence: CASGFTGRGYGYTF.

The chain uses TRBV6-5 and TRBJ2-2; D gene uncertain. Germline lookup yields CDR1 MNHEY and CDR2 SVGAGI. With 0 bases removed from V and 2 bases from J, the gap between germline ends came to 10 bases. The CDR3 covers 16 residues. The CDR3, as DNA: TGTGCCAGCAGTTACTCAACCAGGCTTAACACCGGGGAGCTGTTTTTT. Translating it yields CASSYSTRLNTGELFF.

This clonotype showed up just a few times. The J gene is TRBJ1-2, the V gene TRBV7-9, with D unclear. This CDR3 comprises 12 residues. The germline V gene has CDR1 SEHNR and CDR2 FQNEAQ (reference sequence). Trimming removed 5 bases at V and 7 bases at J, with 11 bases between. CDR3 region: CASSLDEGGYTF. The CDR3 DNA sequence: TGTGCCAGCAGCCTAGATGAAGGTGGCTACACCTTC.